The 30 T cell receptor beta chains given below trace back to one sample, sequenced in a study of T cells in pancreatic ductal adenocarcinoma. Generated by immunoSEQ multiplex PCR, the TCRdb table keeps only in-frame clones and is missing some. The sample carries 8,500 to 9,500 clones, approximately 89% recorded once. No neoadjuvant therapy was given to the selected pancreatic ductal adenocarcinoma patients before their surgery. Sequencing input: PBMCs. Every receptor here comes from a human donor with pancreatic ductal adenocarcinoma.

The rearrangement links TRBV6-5 to TRBJ1-2; perhaps TRBD1 as D (6 bases). Trimming left V 3 bases short and J 8 bases short, with 19 bases between. This CDR3 spans 15 amino acids. Germline V gene sequence: CDR1 MNHEY, CDR2 SVGAGI. DNA of the CDR3: TGTGCCAGCAGTTATACGACAGGACAAGGCGGGGGCTACACCTTC. Its translation: CASSYTTGQGGGYTF.

V gene TRBV4-3 combines with J gene TRBJ1-4, with TRBD1 matching 10 bases. The J segment lost 10 bases and the V segment lost 4 bases, leaving 12 bases of the junction unmatched. In germline, CDR1 is LGHNA, CDR2 YSLEER. The CDR3 contains 16 residues. CDR3 bases: TGCGCCAGCAGCCCCCTGGGGGAGGACAGGGGGGGAAAACTGTTTTTT. This translates into CASSPLGEDRGGKLFF.

The genes are TRBV6-1 and TRBJ1-1, with D uncertain. CDR1 and CDR2 from the germline V gene are MNHNS and SASEGT. V lost 3 bases, J lost 3 bases, and 17 bases lay in between. CDR3 length equals 16 residues. The CDR3 loop reads CASSDGKGWEDTEAFF. The CDR3 DNA reads as TGTGCCAGCAGTGATGGGAAGGGTTGGGAGGACACTGAAGCTTTCTTT.

The chain is built from TRBV20-1 and TRBJ1-6; TRBD1 is a possible D gene (6 bases). The CDR3 extends over 11 amino acids. V dropped 5 bases and J dropped 13 bases, with 12 bases sitting between them. Per germline, CDR1 DFQATT and CDR2 SNEGSKA (reference sequence). CDR3 sequence (DNA): TGCAGTGCTGCGGGCCAGGGGCCCCTCCACTTT. Translation: CSAAGQGPLHF.

This clone was seen a single time. The chain is built from TRBV30 and TRBJ1-5; maybe TRBD1 (5 bases). Germline lookup yields CDR1 GTSNPN and CDR2 SVGIG (reference sequence). The V and J ends lost 2 bases and 3 bases respectively, with 11 bases between them. CDR3 length: 14 amino acids. DNA of the CDR3: TGTGCCTGGAGTAGGCGGGGGTCCAATCAGCCCCAGCATTTT. Its protein product is CAWSRRGSNQPQHF. The complete variable domain, with remaining parts taken from reference TRBV30 and TRBJ1-5, reads SQTIHQWPATLVQPVGSPLSLECTVEGTSNPNLYWYRQAAGRGLQLLFYSVGIGQISSEVPQNLSASRPQDRQFILSSKKLLLSDSGFYLCAWSRRGSNQPQHFGDGTRLSIL.

The chain links TRBV5-4 to TRBJ1-1; D is perhaps TRBD1 (5 bases). The CDR3 covers 12 residues. Germline lookup yields CDR1 SGHNT and CDR2 YYREEE (reference sequence). The germline V and J ends were trimmed by 0 bases and 11 bases, with 11 bases remaining between them. CDR3 residues: CASSLGGRVAFF. In DNA form, the CDR3 reads TGTGCCAGCAGCTTGGGAGGCAGGGTTGCTTTCTTT.

A few counts support this clone. The J gene is TRBJ1-2, the V gene TRBV6-5, with TRBD1 as a possible D gene (5 bases). The CDR3 totals 13 residues. CDR1 and CDR2 (germline): MNHEY, SVGAGI. Trimming pared 7 bases from V and 4 bases from J, leaving 13 bases between. The CDR3 DNA reads TGTGCCAGCACATACGGACACTCCTATGGCTACACCTTC. Translation gives CASTYGHSYGYTF.

The chain has TRBV29-1 and TRBJ1-4; 8 bases are shared with TRBD1. This CDR3 is built from 14 residues. Germline CDR1 is SQVTM and CDR2 is ANQGSEA. J was trimmed by 7 bases and V by 5 bases; bases with no gene match: 9. The CDR3 DNA reads TGCAGCGTTTCAGGACAGGGCAGTCGTGAAAAACTGTTTTTT. Translation gives CSVSGQGSREKLFF.

This clone was recorded once. The chain uses TRBV6-1 and TRBJ2-7; 12 nucleotides agree with TRBD2. CDR3 length: 14 residues. Germline CDR1 is MNHNS and CDR2 is SASEGT. J gave up 3 bases and V 3 bases, and 0 bases lay outside the gene matches. The CDR3 nucleotides read TGTGCCAGCAGTGAGACTAGCGGGAGCTACGAGCAGTACTTC. Translation gives CASSETSGSYEQYF.

This clone was counted only a few times. The J gene is TRBJ1-1, the V gene TRBV10-1, with 8 bases identical to TRBD1. This CDR3 has 16 amino acids. Germline values: CDR1 WNHNN, CDR2 SYGVQD (reference sequence). V dropped 5 bases and J dropped 3; count of bases not matched to a gene: 11. The CDR3 DNA sequence: TGCGCCAGCAGTAATCCCAGGGGGCCTTCGGACACTGAAGCTTTCTTT. Its protein is CASSNPRGPSDTEAFF.

The CDR3 DNA sequence: TGTGCCAGCAGTGTAACTAGCGCAGCCGGGGAGCTGTTTTTT. Translating gives CASSVTSAAGELFF. This chain joins TRBV28 and TRBJ2-2; 7 bases match TRBD2. V dropped 5 bases and J dropped 6; count of bases not matched to a gene: 6. CDR3 length: 14 residues. The germline V gene encodes CDR1 MDHEN and CDR2 SYDVKM.

The chain uses TRBV5-8 and TRBJ2-6; D is unclear. The germline V gene encodes CDR1 SGHTS and CDR2 YDEGEE. V lost 5 bases to trimming and J lost 0 bases, with 6 bases between them. The CDR3 has 14 residues. As DNA, the CDR3 is TGTGCCAGCAGGGCCCGCTCTGGGGCCAACGTCCTGACTTTC. Translating it yields CASRARSGANVLTF.

This CDR3 is CAWSGDRGVLAKNIQYF. The CDR3 nucleotides read TGTGCCTGGAGTGGGGACAGGGGAGTTTTAGCCAAAAACATTCAGTACTTC. This chain connects TRBV30 to TRBJ2-4; TRBD1 aligns across 10 bases. The CDR3 totals 17 residues. Looked up from germline, CDR1 is GTSNPN and CDR2 is SVGIG (reference sequence). Trimming took 1 base from V and 0 from J; bases not matched to a gene: 6.

Concerning this clone itself: Other DNA variants within this sample encode the same CDR3. The chain employs TRBV18 and TRBJ2-3; D is undetermined. The CDR3 totals 13 residues. Per germline, CDR1 KGHSH and CDR2 LQKENI. Trimming shortened V by 3 bases and J by 0 bases, and 4 bases separated the two germline ends. The CDR3: CASSPTSTDTQYF. The CDR3, as DNA: TGTGCCAGCTCACCCACTAGCACAGATACGCAGTATTTT.

The count of this clone is one. V gene TRBV18 combines with J gene TRBJ1-1; possibly TRBD1 for D (5 bases). This CDR3 contains 13 residues. Germline V lookup: CDR1 KGHSH, CDR2 LQKENI. Trimming removed 5 bases at V and 6 bases at J, with 13 bases between. CDR3 region: CASSDKGASEAFF. CDR3 DNA sequence: TGTGCCAGCTCAGATAAAGGGGCGTCTGAAGCTTTCTTT.

The chain is built from TRBV11-2 and TRBJ2-5; possible D gene TRBD1, 5 bases. The J call may be incorrect, as the DNA end agrees better with TRBJ2-7. Germline V gene sequence: CDR1 SGHAT, CDR2 FQNNGV. The CDR3 totals 13 residues. The CDR3 spells CASSLGRDYEQYF. In DNA, the CDR3 is TGTGCCAGCAGCTTGGGCAGGGACTACGAGCAGTACTTC.

The chain recombines TRBV5-8 with TRBJ1-4; the D gene is possibly TRBD1 (5 bases). Trimming left V 1 base short and J 0 bases short, with 7 bases between. Looked up from germline, CDR1 is SGHTS and CDR2 is YDEGEE. The CDR3 covers 15 residues. CDR3 bases: TGTGCCAGCAGCTTGTGGGGGGCAACTAATGAAAAACTGTTTTTT. Protein product: CASSLWGATNEKLFF.

The rearrangement links TRBV27 to TRBJ1-2, with D possibly matching TRBD1 (6 bases). Germline assignment: CDR1 MNHEY and CDR2 SMNVEV (reference sequence). Trimming cost V 6 bases and J 4 bases, with 15 bases left between them. The CDR3 has 14 amino acids. CDR3 DNA sequence: TGTGCCAGCAGAAGGGGCGGGGGCCTCTATGGCTACACCTTC. It translates to CASRRGGGLYGYTF.

CDR3 sequence: CASRGREDEQYF. Here the CDR3 DNA reads TGCGCCAGCAGAGGCAGGGAAGACGAGCAGTACTTC. V gene TRBV5-1 combines with J gene TRBJ2-7; possibly TRBD1 for D (5 bases). CDR1 and CDR2 (germline): SGHRS, YFSETQ. This CDR3 is built from 12 residues. Trimming left V 5 bases short and J 5 bases short, with 11 bases between.

CDR3 in DNA: TGTGCCAGCAGTTCGGACAGGGGGATAGACGGCTACACCTTC. It codes for CASSSDRGIDGYTF. V gene TRBV6-6 combines with J gene TRBJ1-2; the match to TRBD1 covers 10 bases. In germline, CDR1 is MNHNY, CDR2 SVGAGI (reference sequence). The CDR3 runs 14 residues. V shed 4 bases and J 8 bases; nucleotides not matched to a gene: 7.

The chain uses TRBV6-6 and TRBJ2-2; TRBD1 aligns across 7 bases. In germline, CDR1 is MNHNY, CDR2 SVGAGI (reference sequence). CDR3 length equals 14 residues. After removal of 9 bases from V and 6 bases from J, the junction contained 10 bases not matched to a gene. CDR3 bases: TGTGCCAGTAACAGGGGAAGTAAGGCCGGGGAGCTGTTTTTT. Protein sequence: CASNRGSKAGELFF.

Only a few counts were recorded for this clone. The rearrangement links TRBV7-2 to TRBJ2-7, with D unclear. Trimming stripped 1 base from V and 1 base from J, with 20 bases between. The V gene's germline CDR1 is SGHTA and CDR2 FQGNSA. This CDR3 region has 18 residues. CDR3 region: CASSLGTRSVLLSYEQYF. The DNA for the CDR3 is TGTGCCAGCAGCTTAGGAACTCGGAGCGTCCTACTATCCTACGAGCAGTACTTC.

This clone was seen a handful of times. The V and J genes are TRBV7-3 and TRBJ2-7; 13 nucleotides align to TRBD2. The germline V gene has CDR1 SGHTA and CDR2 FQGTGA. The CDR3 contains 14 residues. V dropped 4 bases and J dropped 5; count of bases not matched to a gene: 2. The DNA of the CDR3 is TGTGCCAGCAGCTCAGGACTAGCGGGAGACGAGCAGTACTTC. Translating gives CASSSGLAGDEQYF.

The chain has TRBV7-2 and TRBJ1-1; D is unresolved. V was pared by 0 bases and J by 0 bases, with 8 bases between. Germline V gene sequence: CDR1 SGHTA, CDR2 FQGNSA. The CDR3 covers 15 residues. The CDR3 sequence: CASSLAPGMNTEAFF. For the CDR3, the DNA is TGTGCCAGCAGCTTAGCCCCAGGCATGAACACTGAAGCTTTCTTT.

DNA for the CDR3: TGTGCCAGCAGTCGCACAGGGGGCGCTGTCCCTGGGGCCAACGTCCTGACTTTC. Translated: CASSRTGGAVPGANVLTF. J is TRBJ2-6 and V is TRBV27; 9 nucleotides line up with TRBD1. The CDR3 consists of 18 residues. The germline CDR1 and CDR2 sequences are MNHEY and SMNVEV (reference sequence). V dropped 5 bases and J dropped 2; count of bases not matched to a gene: 10.

The V and J genes are TRBV18 and TRBJ2-7; possible D gene TRBD1, 5 bases. Germline lookup yields CDR1 KGHSH and CDR2 LQKENI. V was cut by 3 bases and J by 3 bases, with 9 bases left in between. The CDR3 consists of 13 residues. CDR3 residues: CASSPSQDYEQYF. DNA for the CDR3: TGTGCCAGCTCACCGTCACAGGACTACGAGCAGTACTTC.

The V call is TRBV4-2, the J call TRBJ1-1, with 9 bases fitting TRBD1. Germline-derived CDR1 and CDR2 are LGHNA and YNFKEQ. V was clipped by 5 bases and J by 0 bases; unmatched bases: 4. The CDR3 is 15 amino acids. The DNA for the CDR3 is TGTGCCAGCAGCTTGGGGACAGGGTTGAACACTGAAGCTTTCTTT. This codes for CASSLGTGLNTEAFF.

The gene calls are TRBV11-3 and TRBJ1-5, with D tentatively TRBD1 (5 bases). V gave up 0 bases and J gave up 4 bases, with 10 bases separating them. The CDR3 extends over 15 amino acids. The germline CDR1 and CDR2 sequences are SGHNT and YENEEA. This CDR3 reads CASSLEGRVNQPQHF. The CDR3 DNA reads as TGTGCCAGCAGCTTAGAGGGCAGGGTAAATCAGCCCCAGCATTTT. Filled out from reference TRBV11-3 and TRBJ1-5, the complete variable domain reads EAGVVQSPRYKIIEKKQPVAFWCNPISGHNTLYWYLQNLGQGPELLIRYENEEAVDDSQLPKDRFSAERLKGVDSTLKIQPAELGDSAVYLCASSLEGRVNQPQHFGDGTRLSIL.

The chain links TRBV7-9 to TRBJ1-6, with D unresolved. The CDR3 has 14 amino acids. Between the trimmed V and J ends, which lost 1 base and 7 bases, there was a span of 8 bases. Germline V CDR1 and CDR2: SEHNR, FQNEAQ (reference sequence). CDR3 DNA sequence: TGTGCCAGCAGCTTAGAACAGTGGAATTCACCCCTCCACTTT. This sequence encodes CASSLEQWNSPLHF.

The chain couples TRBV7-9 to TRBJ2-7; the D gene is possibly TRBD1 (6 bases). V was cut by 3 bases and J by 11 bases, with 11 bases left in between. The CDR3 has 11 residues. Germline CDR1 and CDR2: SEHNR and FQNEAQ (reference sequence). Here the CDR3 DNA reads TGTGCCAGCAGCTTTGGGGCAGGGGAGTACTTC. As protein: CASSFGAGEYF.